One and the same sample provided the 10 T cell receptor beta chains below, sequenced in a study of graft-versus-host responses after intestinal transplantation. This table comes from immunoSEQ multiplex PCR, and its TCRdb copy is limited to in-frame clones, with some not included. The sample carries approximately 9,000 clones, 25% to 30% recorded once. Sequencing used alloreactive CD4+ T cells from a mixed lymphocyte reaction culture, obtained before intestinal transplant. The subset is: CFSE-low proliferating T cells sorted from approximately six-day pre-transplant mixed lymphocyte reaction (GvH or HvG direction). These receptors came from a human patient who received an intestinal transplant.

The rearrangement joins TRBV29-1 to TRBJ2-7, with D possibly being TRBD2 (7 bases). Germline CDR1 is SQVTM and CDR2 is ANQGSEA. V was clipped by 6 bases and J by 0 bases, with 15 bases between them. The CDR3 is 14 amino acids. CDR3 sequence: CSVGRGISSYEQYF. CDR3 bases: TGCAGCGTGGGGAGGGGGATCTCCTCCTACGAGCAGTACTTC.

The V gene is TRBV6-1, the J gene TRBJ2-7; the D is unclear. V was cut by 4 bases and J by 0 bases, with 4 bases left in between. The V gene's germline CDR1 is MNHNS and CDR2 SASEGT. The CDR3 covers 12 residues. The CDR3 here is CASSGSSYEQYF. CDR3 DNA sequence: TGTGCCAGCAGTGGTAGCTCCTACGAGCAGTACTTC.

The rearrangement uses TRBV10-3 and TRBJ2-1; 9 nucleotides align to TRBD2. The germline CDR1 and CDR2 sequences are ENHRY and SYGVKD. This CDR3 is built from 15 residues. Losses at the gene ends were 4 bases for V and 2 bases for J; bases not matched to a gene: 3. CDR3 sequence (DNA): TGTGCCATCAGTGTGAGCGGGGGGACCTACAATGAGCAGTTCTTC. Translation gives CAISVSGGTYNEQFF.

Judged by abundance, this clone is medium-sized (0.01 to 0.1%). J is TRBJ1-1 and V is TRBV7-9; TRBD1 might be the D (5 bases). Between the trimmed V and J ends, which lost 0 bases and 5 bases, there was a span of 22 bases. The V gene's germline CDR1 is SEHNR and CDR2 FQNEAQ (reference sequence). The CDR3 extends over 18 amino acids. The CDR3 DNA reads TGTGCCAGCAGCTTAGCGCTTGAAGTTGGGGGATCGGTTACTGAAGCTTTCTTT. It yields the protein CASSLALEVGGSVTEAFF.

The V and J genes are TRBV28 and TRBJ1-4, with 7 bases lining up with TRBD1. The CDR3 is 14 amino acids. Germline assignment: CDR1 MDHEN and CDR2 SYDVKM. V lost 5 bases to trimming and J lost 8 bases; unmatched junction nucleotides: 8. Written as DNA, the CDR3 is TGTGCCAGCAGTGGGGACAGAAAACGCGAAAAACTGTTTTTT. Translation: CASSGDRKREKLFF.

This chain joins TRBV28 and TRBJ2-7, with unresolved D. This CDR3 has 13 residues. The V gene's germline CDR1 is MDHEN and CDR2 SYDVKM. The V end was cut by 7 bases, the J end by 5 bases, with 15 bases between. Here the CDR3 DNA reads TGTGCCAGCAAGACATACGGCTTACACGAGCAGTACTTC. It encodes CASKTYGLHEQYF.

The gene calls are TRBV5-4 and TRBJ2-3, with 10 bases identical to TRBD2. This CDR3 contains 15 residues. Trimming at V came to 3 bases and at J to 3 bases, leaving 4 bases not matched to a gene. Germline CDR1 and CDR2: SGHNT and YYREEE (reference sequence). CDR3 nucleotides: TGTGCCAGCAGCTGGTCTAGCGGGAGTACAGATACGCAGTATTTT. It translates to CASSWSSGSTDTQYF.

Concerning this clone itself: Other DNA sequences in this sample translate to the same CDR3. This chain links TRBV5-1 with TRBJ2-5; 12 bases fit TRBD1. The germline gives CDR1 SGHRS, CDR2 YFSETQ. The CDR3 loop spans 16 amino acids. J was trimmed by 4 bases and V by 0 bases; bases with no gene match: 4. CDR3: CASSLAGTGGGETQYF. The CDR3 DNA sequence: TGCGCCAGCAGCTTGGCGGGGACAGGGGGCGGAGAGACCCAGTACTTC.

This clone was detected a few times. The genes are TRBV7-9 and TRBJ2-7; D not resolved. Trimming stripped 2 bases from V and 3 bases from J, with 11 bases between. The length of the CDR3 is 14 residues. The germline gives CDR1 SEHNR, CDR2 FQNEAQ (reference sequence). The CDR3 DNA is TGTGCCAGCAGCTTATACGGTGGGAACTACGAGCAGTACTTC. This translates into CASSLYGGNYEQYF.

The chain employs TRBV5-1 and TRBJ2-1; a possible D gene is TRBD2 (6 bases). Germline CDR1 SGHRS, CDR2 YFSETQ. Trimming took 2 bases from V and 5 from J, leaving 17 bases between them. The CDR3 loop spans 16 amino acids. The CDR3 protein is CASSFGFGGFDNEQFF. The CDR3 bases are TGCGCCAGCAGCTTTGGATTTGGGGGGTTTGACAATGAGCAGTTCTTC.